The 30 T cell receptor beta chains below come from one sample, sequenced in a study of T cells in Graves' hyperthyroidism and ophthalmopathy (dated by TCRdb to the late 2010s). Library construction relied on multiplex PCR. TCRdb lists the instrument as Illumina HiSeq 2000. Amplification of TCR beta CDR3 regions was carried out from RNA transcripts. The TCR CDR3 was subjected to a first round of RT-PCR using the HTBI primer set and the Qiagen OneStep RT-PCR kit. TCRdb reworked the public reads: Q25 trimming with fastp, MiXCR clone assembly, productive beta chains retained. One record per CDR3 amino acid sequence lists the most common genes and DNA. The sample table shows roughly 510,000 distinct CDR3 sequences, and roughly 20% are seen once. The ten largest clones take up around 27% of the sample. Input material: blood. The receptors were gathered from a man between 18 and 29 years old with Graves' hyperthyroidism.

This clonotype was counted at least ten times. The chain joins TRBV5-1 to TRBJ1-1; 8 positions agree with TRBD1. Germline trimming cut 2 bases from V and 8 bases from J; bases unmatched to any gene: 11. The CDR3 is 15 amino acids. The V gene's germline CDR1 is SGHRS and CDR2 YFSETQ. Written as DNA, the CDR3 is TGCGCCAGCAGCTTAGGACAGGGAGTTATGGCGGAAGCTTTCTTT. It codes for CASSLGQGVMAEAFF.

In its sample, this clonotype was seen many times. This rearrangement joins TRBV4-2 to TRBJ2-7; no clear D. From germline, CDR1 is LGHNA and CDR2 YNFKEQ. The CDR3 contains 15 residues. V lost 0 bases, J lost 2 bases, and 11 bases lay in between. CDR3 sequence (DNA): TGTGCCAGCAGCCAAGAAACCAGGTCCGCCTACGAGCAGTACTTC. Translation: CASSQETRSAYEQYF.

This clonotype was counted at least ten times. The rearrangement uses TRBV20-1 and TRBJ2-7; D is possibly TRBD2 (7 bases). CDR3 size: 15 residues. CDR1 is DFQATT and CDR2 is SNEGSKA in the germline V gene (reference sequence). Trimming shortened V by 1 base and J by 0 bases, and 13 bases separated the two germline ends. The CDR3 coding sequence is TGCAGTGCTAGAGTGCCGGGGGGCAGCTCCTACGAGCAGTACTTC. It specifies CSARVPGGSSYEQYF.

The CDR3 sequence: CASSQAPAAGTGGRYGYTF. CDR3 DNA: TGCGCCAGCAGCCAAGCCCCCGCGGCCGGGACAGGGGGTCGATATGGCTACACCTTC. The chain joins TRBV4-1 to TRBJ1-2; TRBD1 aligns across 11 bases. Germline trimming cut 1 base from V and 5 bases from J; bases unmatched to any gene: 15. This CDR3 is built from 19 residues. The germline gives CDR1 MGHRA, CDR2 YSYEKL.

The genes are TRBV30 and TRBJ1-5; the D is unclear. Germline-derived CDR1 and CDR2 are GTSNPN and SVGIG (reference sequence). V was trimmed by 2 bases and J by 8 bases, leaving 13 bases between them. This CDR3 has 13 residues. CDR3 sequence reads: CAWSLGVRKPQHF. CDR3 DNA sequence: TGTGCCTGGAGTCTTGGAGTACGGAAGCCCCAGCATTTT. The variable domain in full, completed from reference TRBV30 and TRBJ1-5, reads SQTIHQWPATLVQPVGSPLSLECTVEGTSNPNLYWYRQAAGRGLQLLFYSVGIGQISSEVPQNLSASRPQDRQFILSSKKLLLSDSGFYLCAWSLGVRKPQHFGDGTRLSIL.

This clonotype was recorded many times. V gene TRBV2 combines with J gene TRBJ1-1; a possible D gene is TRBD1 (6 bases). CDR3 size: 17 residues. V was clipped by 7 bases and J by 1 base, with 22 bases between them. Per germline, CDR1 SNHLY and CDR2 FYNNEI. The CDR3 here is CASMRKVAGTQNTEAFF. CDR3 nucleotide sequence: TGTGCCAGCATGCGGAAGGTCGCCGGGACACAGAACACTGAAGCTTTCTTT. Using reference TRBV2 and TRBJ1-1 for the parts outside the CDR3, the full variable domain is EPEVTQTPSHQVTQMGQEVILRCVPISNHLYFYWYRQILGQKVEFLVSFYNNEISEKSEIFDDQFSVERPDGSNFTLKIRSTKLEDSAMYFCASMRKVAGTQNTEAFFGQGTRLTVV.

This clonotype was counted once. The rearrangement joins TRBV12-3 or TRBV12-4 to TRBJ1-1, with D perhaps TRBD1 (6 bases). CDR3 size: 15 residues. V gave up 2 bases and J gave up 0 bases, with 10 bases separating them. This chain's CDR3 is CASSLKGGMNTEAFF. The CDR3 coding sequence is TGTGCCAGCAGTTTAAAAGGGGGAATGAACACTGAAGCTTTCTTT.

Ten or more counts support this clonotype. V usage is TRBV15 and J usage is TRBJ1-2; D uncertain. The V gene's germline CDR1 is LNHNV and CDR2 YYDKDF (reference sequence). The CDR3 loop spans 12 amino acids. The germline V and J ends were trimmed by 5 bases and 2 bases, with 6 bases remaining between them. CDR3 loop: CATSDGNYGYTF. DNA for the CDR3: TGTGCCACCAGCGACGGCAACTATGGCTACACCTTC. The whole variable domain, filled in from reference TRBV15 and TRBJ1-2, reads DAMVIQNPRYQVTQFGKPVTLSCSQTLNHNVMYWYQQKSSQAPKLLFHYYDKDFNNEADTPDNFQSRRPNTSFCFLDIRSPGLGDTAMYLCATSDGNYGYTFGSGTRLTVV.

The sample holds many counts of this clonotype. The chain couples TRBV2 to TRBJ2-5, with D perhaps matching TRBD2 (5 bases). V lost 7 bases and J lost 7, with 13 bases in between. This CDR3 contains 12 residues. The germline gives CDR1 SNHLY, CDR2 FYNNEI. The CDR3 loop is CASKDAGGTQYF. In DNA, the CDR3 is TGTGCCAGCAAGGACGCCGGAGGGACCCAGTACTTC.

This clonotype was picked up one time. The chain links TRBV11-2 to TRBJ1-2, with D tentatively TRBD1 (5 bases). The CDR3 covers 15 residues. Looked up from germline, CDR1 is SGHAT and CDR2 is FQNNGV. The V end was cut by 0 bases, the J end by 8 bases, with 16 bases between. The CDR3 reads CASSLDSGRDVGYTF. CDR3 bases: TGTGCCAGCAGCTTAGATTCGGGACGGGACGTAGGCTACACCTTC.

This clonotype was picked up many times. J is TRBJ2-3 and V is TRBV12-3 or TRBV12-4; 8 bases match TRBD2. V lost 3 bases and J lost 4; bases outside the gene matches: 0. The CDR3 has 13 amino acids. CDR3 nucleotides: TGTGCCAGCAGTTTCGGGGGGGCAGATACGCAGTATTTT. Translated, it gives CASSFGGADTQYF.

This clonotype was seen a handful of times. The chain couples TRBV12-3 or TRBV12-4 to TRBJ2-7, with TRBD1 as a possible D gene (6 bases). The CDR3 extends over 14 amino acids. Trimming removed 3 bases at V and 2 bases at J, with 11 bases between. CDR3 in DNA: TGTGCCAGCAGTTTCCAGGGGTCTACCTACGAGCAGTACTTC. Its translation is CASSFQGSTYEQYF.

J is TRBJ1-4 and V is TRBV5-5, with TRBD1 as a possible D gene (5 bases). In germline, CDR1 is SGHKS, CDR2 YYEKEE (reference sequence). Trimming left V 4 bases short and J 8 bases short, with 15 bases between. The CDR3 spans 14 residues. The CDR3 DNA reads as TGTGCCAGCAGCGAACCAGGGTTGGGAGAAAAACTGTTTTTT. This translates into CASSEPGLGEKLFF.

This clonotype was picked up one time. This chain uses TRBV11-2 with TRBJ1-1, with D unresolved. V shed 1 base and J shed 5 bases, with 11 bases lying between them. Germline V gene sequence: CDR1 SGHAT, CDR2 FQNNGV. The CDR3 length is 14 residues. CDR3 protein: CASSLGRCKTEAFF. The CDR3 region has the DNA TGTGCCAGCAGCTTAGGGCGGTGTAAGACTGAAGCTTTCTTT.

The chain carries TRBV7-2 and TRBJ1-3; no definite D call. Trimming took off 1 base at V and 2 bases at J, with 9 bases between the two ends. The V gene's germline CDR1 is SGHTA and CDR2 FQGNSA. The length of the CDR3 is 15 residues. CDR3 residues: CASSLVPLPGNTIYF. CDR3 nucleotide sequence: TGTGCCAGCAGCTTAGTTCCCCTTCCTGGAAACACCATATATTTT.

This clonotype occurred many times. CDR3 sequence: CASSLTGGPHEQYF. The CDR3 DNA is TGTGCCAGCAGTTTGACAGGAGGTCCCCACGAGCAGTACTTC. The rearrangement joins TRBV28 to TRBJ2-7; possible D gene TRBD1, 6 bases. The germline V gene encodes CDR1 MDHEN and CDR2 SYDVKM. CDR3 length: 14 amino acids. V lost 3 bases, J lost 5 bases, and 14 bases lay in between. Full variable domain (remainder filled in from reference TRBV28 and TRBJ2-7): DVKVTQSSRYLVKRTGEKVFLECVQDMDHENMFWYRQDPGLGLRLIYFSYDVKMKEKGDIPEGYSVSREKKERFSLILESASTNQTSMYLCASSLTGGPHEQYFGPGTRLTVT.

The V call is TRBV12-3 or TRBV12-4, the J call TRBJ1-2, with D hard to call. V lost 5 bases and J 6 bases, leaving 13 bases between the germline ends. This CDR3 comprises 13 residues. The CDR3 DNA reads as TGTGCCAGCAGTGAACATGCGGTCGATGGCTACACCTTC. Protein sequence: CASSEHAVDGYTF.

This clonotype was seen repeatedly, ten times or more. The chain links TRBV28 to TRBJ1-5; D remains unclear. CDR1 and CDR2 from the germline V gene are MDHEN and SYDVKM. V lost 2 bases, J lost 6 bases, and 14 bases lay in between. This CDR3 is built from 15 residues. This CDR3 is CASSLIGQGFQPQHF. As DNA, the CDR3 is TGTGCCAGCAGTTTAATAGGGCAAGGTTTTCAGCCCCAGCATTTT.

This clonotype was found many times. The chain joins TRBV6-5 to TRBJ2-7; TRBD1 or TRBD2 may be the D gene (6 bases each). The germline CDR1 and CDR2 sequences are MNHEY and SVGAGI. The V gene lost 2 bases and the J gene lost 7 bases, with 12 bases spanning the gap. CDR3 length: 13 amino acids. DNA for the CDR3: TGTGCCAGCAGTTACGGGGGGCCGTGGGAGCAGTACTTC. It translates to CASSYGGPWEQYF.

This clonotype appeared a few times. The chain recombines TRBV3-1 with TRBJ1-2, with a weak D call TRBD1 (5 bases). This CDR3 is built from 16 residues. Trimming stripped 4 bases from V and 4 bases from J, with 19 bases between. Germline CDR1 LGHDT, CDR2 YNNKEL (reference sequence). The CDR3 loop reads CASSPRLGGGGYGYTF. CDR3 sequence (DNA): TGTGCCAGCAGCCCCCGACTCGGGGGAGGTGGCTATGGCTACACCTTC.

This clonotype was detected only once. The V call is TRBV4-1, the J call TRBJ2-7, with a tentative D call TRBD2 (5 bases). Germline-derived CDR1 and CDR2 are MGHRA and YSYEKL. The CDR3 loop spans 15 amino acids. V lost 1 base, J lost 0 bases, and 10 bases lay in between. In nucleotides, the CDR3 is TGCGCCAGCAGCCAAGGGACTTTTTCCTCCTACGAGCAGTACTTC. Translated: CASSQGTFSSYEQYF.

The J gene is TRBJ1-1, the V gene TRBV28; D not resolved. Trimming removed 4 bases at V and 0 bases at J, with 12 bases between. This CDR3 contains 15 residues. CDR1 and CDR2 from the germline V gene are MDHEN and SYDVKM. DNA of the CDR3: TGTGCCAGCAGTTCCCGACGGAGAATGAACACTGAAGCTTTCTTT. This translates into CASSSRRRMNTEAFF.

This clonotype was counted many times. The chain recombines TRBV12-3 or TRBV12-4 with TRBJ1-2; D remains unclear. The ends were cut back, 6 bases at V and 8 bases at J, with 10 bases in the middle. The CDR3 totals 11 residues. CDR3 in amino acids: CASSTVEGYTF. The DNA of the CDR3 is TGTGCCAGCAGCACGGTGGAGGGCTACACCTTC.

This clonotype appeared many times. The V call is TRBV9, the J call TRBJ1-2; D gene uncertain. CDR1 SGDLS and CDR2 YYNGEE come from the germline V gene. V was clipped by 5 bases and J by 4 bases, with 15 bases between them. The CDR3 has 14 amino acids. CDR3 region: CASSAIGEGYGYTF. The CDR3 DNA is TGTGCCAGCAGTGCTATCGGCGAGGGCTATGGCTACACCTTC. The full variable domain, completed using reference TRBV9 and TRBJ1-2, is DSGVTQTPKHLITATGQRVTLRCSPRSGDLSVYWYQQSLDQGLQFLIQYYNGEERAKGNILERFSAQQFPDLHSELNLSSLELGDSALYFCASSAIGEGYGYTFGSGTRLTVV.

This clonotype was observed at least ten times. The rearrangement uses TRBV28 and TRBJ2-5; 9 positions agree with TRBD1. The CDR3 length is 13 residues. Germline CDR1 and CDR2: MDHEN and SYDVKM. V shed 6 bases and J 5 bases; nucleotides not matched to a gene: 4. The CDR3 reads CASSQDRGETQYF. The CDR3 coding sequence is TGTGCCAGCAGCCAAGACAGGGGGGAGACCCAGTACTTC.

This clonotype was detected many times. V gene TRBV19 combines with J gene TRBJ1-1; no clear D. V lost 5 bases to trimming and J lost 2 bases, with 9 bases between them. Germline V CDR1 and CDR2: LNHDA, SQIVND (reference sequence). This CDR3 region has 13 residues. CDR3 in amino acids: CASSSGYNTEAFF. The CDR3 region has the DNA TGTGCCAGTAGTTCAGGCTACAACACTGAAGCTTTCTTT. The full variable domain, its missing parts supplied by reference TRBV19 and TRBJ1-1, is DGGITQSPKYLFRKEGQNVTLSCEQNLNHDAMYWYRQDPGQGLRLIYYSQIVNDFQKGDIAEGYSVSREKKESFPLTVTSAQKNPTAFYLCASSSGYNTEAFFGQGTRLTVV.

The V gene is TRBV7-2, the J gene TRBJ1-1; tentatively, D is TRBD1 (5 bases). The CDR3 loop spans 12 amino acids. V was trimmed by 4 bases and J by 9 bases, leaving 12 bases between them. Germline loops: CDR1 SGHTA, CDR2 FQGNSA. Written as DNA, the CDR3 is TGTGCCAGCAGCTCCAGGGAGGAAAAAGCTTTCTTT. Translation: CASSSREEKAFF. Variable domain in full (rest from reference TRBV7-2 and TRBJ1-1): GAGVSQSPSNKVTEKGKDVELRCDPISGHTALYWYRQSLGQGLEFLIYFQGNSAPDKSGLPSDRFSAERTGGSVSTLTIQRTQQEDSAVYLCASSSREEKAFFGQGTRLTVV.

This clonotype was detected ten times or more. J is TRBJ1-2 and V is TRBV29-1; D is undetermined. The V and J ends lost 6 bases and 8 bases respectively, with 13 bases between them. The length of the CDR3 is 11 residues. Germline CDR1 SQVTM, CDR2 ANQGSEA. The chain's CDR3 is CSVSLSGGYTF. The CDR3 nucleotides read TGCAGCGTGTCCCTTTCAGGCGGCTACACCTTC. Filled out from reference TRBV29-1 and TRBJ1-2, the complete variable domain reads SAVISQKPSRDICQRGTSLTIQCQVDSQVTMMFWYRQQPGQSLTLIATANQGSEATYESGFVIDKFPISRPNLTFSTLTVSNMSPEDSSIYLCSVSLSGGYTFGSGTRLTVV.

This clonotype has at least ten counts. The rearrangement uses TRBV11-2 and TRBJ1-1; 8 bases line up with TRBD1. J gave up 7 bases and V 5 bases, and 12 bases lay outside the gene matches. The CDR3 is made up of 15 amino acids. Germline-derived CDR1 and CDR2 are SGHAT and FQNNGV. The CDR3 sequence: CASSGAGGESGEAFF. The CDR3 DNA follows: TGTGCCAGCAGCGGGGCAGGGGGCGAATCCGGTGAAGCTTTCTTT.

The chain has TRBV9 and TRBJ2-2; D is ambiguous. The CDR3 extends over 15 amino acids. The germline V gene has CDR1 SGDLS and CDR2 YYNGEE. V lost 0 bases and J 4 bases, leaving 10 bases between the germline ends. The CDR3 DNA is TGTGCCAGCAGCGTAGATTCTGTGGCCACCGGGGAGCTGTTTTTT. It translates to CASSVDSVATGELFF. Combining the CDR3 with reference TRBV9 and TRBJ2-2 gives the whole variable domain DSGVTQTPKHLITATGQRVTLRCSPRSGDLSVYWYQQSLDQGLQFLIQYYNGEERAKGNILERFSAQQFPDLHSELNLSSLELGDSALYFCASSVDSVATGELFFGEGSRLTVL.